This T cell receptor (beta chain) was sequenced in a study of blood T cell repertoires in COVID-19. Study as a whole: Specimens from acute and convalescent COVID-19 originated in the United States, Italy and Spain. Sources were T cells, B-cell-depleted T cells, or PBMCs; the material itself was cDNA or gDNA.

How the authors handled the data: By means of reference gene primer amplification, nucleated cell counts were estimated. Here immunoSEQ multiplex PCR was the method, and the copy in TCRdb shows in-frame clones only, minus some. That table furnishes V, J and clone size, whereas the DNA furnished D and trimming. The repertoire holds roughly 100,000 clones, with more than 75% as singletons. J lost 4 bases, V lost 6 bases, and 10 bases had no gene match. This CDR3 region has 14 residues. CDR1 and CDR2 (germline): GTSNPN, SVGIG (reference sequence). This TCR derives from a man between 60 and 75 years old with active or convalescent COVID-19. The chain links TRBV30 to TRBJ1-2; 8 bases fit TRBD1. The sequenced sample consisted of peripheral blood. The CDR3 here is CACKRTGLGYGYTF. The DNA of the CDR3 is TGTGCCTGTAAGAGGACAGGGCTGGGCTATGGCTACACCTTC.